The 3 T cell receptor beta chains given below trace back to one sample, sequenced in a study of T cell changes during pregnancy in multiple sclerosis. Generated by immunoSEQ multiplex PCR, the TCRdb table keeps only in-frame clones and is missing some. Of tens of thousands of clones in the sample, 94% are singletons; the top ten hold over 0.12%. The sample in question was CD4+ T cells from peripheral blood mononuclear cells, obtained after pregnancy. These receptors originate from a female donor with multiple sclerosis, enrolled in a pregnancy study.

The chain recombines TRBV25-1 with TRBJ1-5, with D possibly matching TRBD1 (5 bases). Trimming removed 1 base from V and 4 bases from J, with 8 bases in between. The germline gives CDR1 MGHDK, CDR2 SYGVNS. CDR3 length: 14 residues. This chain's CDR3 is CASSEFGGNQPQHF. CDR3 nucleotides: TGTGCCAGCAGTGAATTCGGGGGTAATCAGCCCCAGCATTTT.

This chain joins TRBV2 and TRBJ1-5; the match to TRBD1 covers 9 bases. The junction had 11 bases not matched to a gene; V was cut back by 9 bases and J by 2 bases. The CDR3 is 16 residues long. Germline values: CDR1 SNHLY, CDR2 FYNNEI. The CDR3 sequence: CASSGTGSIGNQPQHF. CDR3 coding DNA: TGTGCCAGTTCTGGGACAGGGAGTATCGGCAATCAGCCCCAGCATTTT.

The gene calls are TRBV11-2 and TRBJ2-3; possible D gene TRBD1, 5 bases. Germline-derived CDR1 and CDR2 are SGHAT and FQNNGV. V lost 2 bases and J lost 4, with 7 bases in between. This CDR3 is built from 13 residues. The CDR3 region is CASSLLGPDTQYF. The CDR3 DNA follows: TGTGCCAGCAGCTTATTGGGGCCAGATACGCAGTATTTT.